The table lists the clone carrying this TCR beta chain with a few counts. Germline CDR1 SGDLS, CDR2 YYNGEE. There are 14 residues in the CDR3. V was trimmed by 5 bases and J by 0 bases, leaving 8 bases between them. The sample originates from a study of blood T cell repertoires in COVID-19. Across the whole study: There were acute and convalescent COVID-19 samples, and they came from the United States, Italy and Spain. PBMCs, B-cell-depleted T cells, or T cells provided the cDNA or gDNA that made up the material.

Original handling: Amplification of reference gene primers was used by the study to estimate nucleated cell counts. Assay: immunoSEQ multiplex PCR; the TCRdb copy retains only in-frame clones and omits some. The V and J calls and clone size come from that table; D and trimming were worked out from the DNA. The sample holds 150,000 to 200,000 clones, about 83% seen once. Sample: peripheral blood. The chain joins TRBV9 to TRBJ2-2; D is possibly TRBD2 (5 bases). The receptor comes from a man between 65 and 85 years old who had recovered from COVID-19. The CDR3 here is CASSRGTNTGELFF. The CDR3, as DNA: TGTGCCAGCAGTAGAGGGACGAACACCGGGGAGCTGTTTTTT.